This T cell receptor beta chain was profiled in a study of T-cell reconstitution after alpha-beta-depleted transplantation in children. Overall study results and limits: In some patients, recipient T cells and intrathymic progenitors surviving conditioning explained high day-60 diversity. Reported findings indicate that, about two months after transplant, alpha-beta T cells came from several hundred expanded clones, which were derived from non-depleted graft cells. Among T cells one year after transplant, newly produced cells accounted for most counts and diversity.

This CDR3 comprises 14 residues. Unmatched junction bases numbered 3, after V lost 2 bases and J lost 6 bases. The germline V gene encodes CDR1 SGHRS and CDR2 YFSETQ. Regarding this clonotype: Its antigen is not known.

Unique molecular identifiers were used in preparing the TCRbeta library. TCRdb re-derived calls from the PCR reads in MiXCR, one entry per CDR3 protein. The sample gives about 980,000 distinct CDR3 sequences, roughly 31% of which show up once; 28% is in the top ten. The sample here was PBMCs, mostly from graft donor cells, taken 360 days after TCRalphabeta/CD19-depleted stem cell transplant. The rearrangement joins TRBV5-1 to TRBJ2-2; 8 nucleotides line up with TRBD1. The origin of this receptor is a boy under two years old who had a stem cell transplant for SCID, so the T cells may come from the graft donor. CDR3 region: CASSFQGAPGELFF. The CDR3 bases are TGCGCCAGCAGCTTTCAGGGGGCCCCCGGGGAGCTGTTTTTT.